This paragraph covers one T cell receptor beta chain sequence. Trimming cost V 1 base and J 2 bases; bases outside gene matches: 3. The germline V gene encodes CDR1 MGHRA and CDR2 YSYEKL. CDR3 size: 17 residues. Profiled with immunoSEQ multiplex PCR; TCRdb holds only in-frame clones, not every one. The sample lists some 150,000 clones; roughly 80% were seen once. The sample comes from a study of blood T cell repertoires in COVID-19. The specimen was PBMCs or T cells enriched from blood (not recorded which). This sequence originates from a woman in her forties or fifties who had recovered from COVID-19. The V and J genes are TRBV4-1 and TRBJ2-1; TRBD2 aligns across 12 bases. The CDR3 loop reads CASSQASGGETYNEQFF. The DNA for the CDR3 is TGCGCCAGCAGCCAAGCTAGCGGGGGGGAGACCTACAATGAGCAGTTCTTC.